This T cell receptor (beta chain) was captured in a study of T-cell reconstitution after alpha-beta-depleted transplantation in children. Notes on the study in general: Several hundred rapidly expanded clones from non-depleted graft cells reportedly supplied alpha-beta T cells about two months post-transplant.

Of note for this clonotype: Its matching antigen is unknown.

Unique molecular identifiers were incorporated when the TCRbeta library was constructed. One entry per CDR3 protein, called by TCRdb with MiXCR from the PCR reads. Of some 310,000 distinct CDR3 sequences in the sample, 23% were seen once. The germline gives CDR1 SQVTM, CDR2 ANQGSEA. The CDR3 runs to 15 residues. Between the trimmed V and J ends, which lost 0 bases and 3 bases, there was a span of 15 bases. This chain uses TRBV29-1 with TRBJ2-7, with D perhaps TRBD1 (6 bases). The input for sequencing was PBMCs, mostly from graft donor cells, taken 180 days after TCRalphabeta/CD19-depleted stem cell transplant. This TCR was sampled from a male patient aged 10 to 17 who had a stem cell transplant for acute lymphoblastic leukemia, so the T cells may come from the graft donor. The CDR3 DNA sequence: TGCAGCGTTGAAGACGTCGGGACACCAAACTACGAGCAGTACTTC. It codes for CSVEDVGTPNYEQYF.